The 23 T cell receptor beta chains below all came from one sample that was sequenced in a study of long-term antiretroviral therapy in people with HIV. At the survey level, the v3.0 immunoSEQ assay was run. Assay: immunoSEQ multiplex PCR; the TCRdb copy retains only in-frame clones and omits some. Of about 20,000 clones listed, 75% to 90% were seen once; the top ten hold under 9.5%. The sequencing here drew on unsorted PBMCs, taken 1.2 years after starting antiretroviral therapy. These receptor sequences come from a woman aged 40 to 50 with HIV.

The chain recombines TRBV2 with TRBJ2-5, with D unresolved. Germline V gene sequence: CDR1 SNHLY, CDR2 FYNNEI. V was trimmed by 10 bases and J by 0 bases, leaving 9 bases between them. The CDR3 covers 12 residues. The CDR3 bases are TGTGCCATACTGCGGTACCAAGAGACCCAGTACTTC. This sequence encodes CAILRYQETQYF.

The gene calls are TRBV6-5 and TRBJ2-7; D not certain. The CDR3 loop spans 13 amino acids. Germline assignment: CDR1 MNHEY and CDR2 SVGAGI. Trimming removed 4 bases from V and 3 bases from J, with 10 bases in between. DNA of the CDR3: TGTGCCAGCAGTTCCTCGATGGACTACGAGCAGTACTTC. Its protein is CASSSSMDYEQYF.

CDR3 DNA sequence: TGTGCCAGCTCCTTCATGACTAGCGGGCAAGAGACCCAGTACTTC. Protein product: CASSFMTSGQETQYF. The V and J genes are TRBV18 and TRBJ2-5; 10 bases are a match to TRBD2. The V gene's germline CDR1 is KGHSH and CDR2 LQKENI. The junction had 6 bases not matched to a gene; V was cut back by 6 bases and J by 2 bases. CDR3 length equals 15 residues.

The J gene is TRBJ2-7, the V gene TRBV6-5; 8 bases line up with TRBD1. CDR3 size: 15 residues. V lost 2 bases to trimming and J lost 2 bases; unmatched junction nucleotides: 5. The germline V gene has CDR1 MNHEY and CDR2 SVGAGI. CDR3 region: CASSYEQGGTYEQYF. The CDR3 bases are TGTGCCAGCAGTTACGAACAGGGGGGAACCTACGAGCAGTACTTC.

The chain has TRBV27 and TRBJ2-7, with 7 nucleotides matching TRBD1. The CDR3 is 14 residues long. Germline loops: CDR1 MNHEY, CDR2 SMNVEV (reference sequence). J lost 4 bases, V lost 5 bases, and 8 bases had no gene match. CDR3 nucleotide sequence: TGTGCCAGCAGTCTACAGGGGACCTCGTACGAGCAGTACTTC. As protein: CASSLQGTSYEQYF.

CDR3 coding DNA: TGTGCCAGCATCAATTCCTTGGCAGCGGTTGAGCAGTTCTTC. Amino acids: CASINSLAAVEQFF. V and J are TRBV7-9 and TRBJ2-1; D perhaps matches TRBD2 (5 bases). The V end was cut by 7 bases, the J end by 9 bases, with 19 bases between. Looked up from germline, CDR1 is SEHNR and CDR2 is FQNEAQ (reference sequence). CDR3 length: 14 residues.

CDR3 residues: CASSYSDPGLGGEQFF. CDR3 in DNA: TGTGCCAGCAGTTACTCCGACCCGGGACTAGGTGGTGAGCAGTTCTTC. J is TRBJ2-1 and V is TRBV6-5, with 8 nucleotides matching TRBD2. Germline V gives CDR1 MNHEY, CDR2 SVGAGI. This CDR3 contains 16 residues. The trim removed 0 bases at V and 9 bases at J, leaving 10 bases unmatched.

The table lists this clone with a count of one. This chain links TRBV21-1 with TRBJ2-1; TRBD2 is the table's D call, not checked against the DNA. TRBV21-1 is noted as a pseudogene. This CDR3 has 18 residues. CDR3 in amino acids: CASSNWVPPDSVYNEQFF. CDR3 in DNA: TGTGCCAGCAGCAATTGGGTACCCCCGGACTCCGTATACAATGAGCAGTTCTTC.

The gene calls are TRBV28 and TRBJ2-7; D gene ambiguous. Germline V gene sequence: CDR1 MDHEN, CDR2 SYDVKM. V was clipped by 3 bases and J by 2 bases, with 8 bases between them. The CDR3 loop spans 13 amino acids. This CDR3 reads CASSFPTPYEQYF. CDR3 nucleotides: TGTGCCAGCAGTTTCCCGACCCCCTACGAGCAGTACTTC.

The chain's CDR3 is CASSLEGGYGYTF. DNA of the CDR3: TGTGCCAGCAGCTTAGAGGGGGGCTATGGCTACACCTTC. The chain recombines TRBV7-8 with TRBJ1-2, with D tentatively TRBD1 (6 bases). Trimming left V 1 base short and J 4 bases short, with 7 bases between. Germline CDR1 is SGHVS and CDR2 is FQNEAQ. The CDR3 length is 13 residues.

The rearrangement joins TRBV2 to TRBJ2-7; D may match TRBD1 or TRBD2 (6 bases each). The V and J ends lost 3 bases and 0 bases respectively, with 9 bases between them. Germline CDR1 SNHLY, CDR2 FYNNEI. The CDR3 runs 14 residues. CDR3 region: CASSDGGGSYEQYF. Here the CDR3 DNA reads TGTGCCAGCAGTGATGGAGGGGGCTCCTACGAGCAGTACTTC.

This clone was counted a few times. This chain links TRBV28 with TRBJ1-5; unclear D gene. Trimming removed 4 bases from V and 2 bases from J, with 15 bases in between. The length of the CDR3 is 16 residues. Germline V lookup: CDR1 MDHEN, CDR2 SYDVKM. CDR3 DNA: TGTGCCAGCAGTTCGCCGAAGGGTTGGGGCAATCAGCCCCAGCATTTT. Translated, it gives CASSSPKGWGNQPQHF.

This clone was picked up a small number of times. The chain links TRBV4-1 to TRBJ2-7; D is perhaps TRBD1 (6 bases). Germline lookup yields CDR1 MGHRA and CDR2 YSYEKL. This CDR3 region has 15 residues. Deletions cut 3 bases from V and 0 bases from J, with 12 bases between. The CDR3 region has the DNA TGCGCCAGCAGCCAGGAAACAGGGATCTCCTACGAGCAGTACTTC. It is translated as CASSQETGISYEQYF.

This chain links TRBV27 with TRBJ2-7; no firm D call. Germline assignment: CDR1 MNHEY and CDR2 SMNVEV (reference sequence). V was cut by 10 bases and J by 3 bases, with 22 bases left in between. The CDR3 extends over 15 amino acids. The CDR3 coding sequence is TGTGCCATTCCGGATGAGCCCCCGGGTATCTACGAGCAGTACTTC. Amino acid sequence: CAIPDEPPGIYEQYF.

This clone was recorded a few times. CDR3 protein: CASSRLAGGTGELFF. CDR3 DNA sequence: TGTGCCAGCAGCCGACTAGCGGGAGGAACCGGGGAGCTGTTTTTT. This rearrangement joins TRBV2 to TRBJ2-2, with 13 bases fitting TRBD2. The CDR3 extends over 15 amino acids. With V trimmed by 6 bases and J by 5 bases, 3 bases remained unmatched. Germline loops: CDR1 SNHLY, CDR2 FYNNEI.

This clone was observed a single time. The V call is TRBV5-5, the J call TRBJ1-1; no definite D call. This CDR3 is built from 17 residues. V was clipped by 0 bases and J by 0 bases, with 15 bases between them. Germline loops: CDR1 SGHKS, CDR2 YYEKEE (reference sequence). This CDR3 is CASSLETFLILNTEAFF. The CDR3 nucleotides are TGTGCCAGCAGCTTGGAAACATTCTTAATACTGAACACTGAAGCTTTCTTT.

The genes are TRBV18 and TRBJ2-1; tentatively, D is TRBD2 (5 bases). The V end lost 3 bases, the J end lost 9 bases, and 6 bases lay between the germline ends. Germline CDR1 reads KGHSH; CDR2 reads LQKENI. There are 11 residues in the CDR3. The CDR3 bases are TGTGCCAGCTCACCGGGAGCTGAGCAGTTCTTC. Its protein product is CASSPGAEQFF. The whole variable domain, filled in from reference TRBV18 and TRBJ2-1, reads NAGVMQNPRHLVRRRGQEARLRCSPMKGHSHVYWYRQLPEEGLKFMVYLQKENIIDESGMPKERFSAEFPKEGPSILRIQQVVRGDSAAYFCASSPGAEQFFGPGTRLTVL.

This CDR3 reads CASSMTSGSTDTQYF. The CDR3 DNA follows: TGTGCCAGCAGCATGACTAGCGGGAGCACAGATACGCAGTATTTT. The chain has TRBV7-2 and TRBJ2-3; 10 nucleotides align to TRBD2. Germline V CDR1 and CDR2: SGHTA, FQGNSA. The trim removed 5 bases at V and 0 bases at J, leaving 2 bases unmatched. This CDR3 is 15 amino acids long.

The chain recombines TRBV7-8 with TRBJ2-1; TRBD2 matches 13 bases. V shed 5 bases and J 9 bases; nucleotides not matched to a gene: 4. The CDR3 sequence is 14 residues long. Germline loops: CDR1 SGHVS, CDR2 FQNEAQ. The CDR3 bases are TGTGCCAGCAGCCCCGGACTAGCGGGAGCTGAGCAGTTCTTC. Translating gives CASSPGLAGAEQFF.

The chain joins TRBV7-9 to TRBJ2-5; the D is unclear. Trimming took 6 bases from V and 3 from J, leaving 5 bases between them. CDR1 is SEHNR and CDR2 is FQNEAQ in the germline V gene (reference sequence). This CDR3 is 11 amino acids long. The CDR3 DNA is TGTGCCAGCAGAGGAGAAGAGACCCAGTACTTC. Translating it yields CASRGEETQYF.

The chain is built from TRBV21-1 and TRBJ2-5. TRBV21-1 is a pseudogene locus. The CDR3 spans 14 residues. The CDR3 here is CASSVQGTVETQYF. The CDR3 DNA sequence: TGTGCCAGCAGCGTTCAGGGGACTGTGGAGACCCAGTACTTC.

The V gene is TRBV7-9, the J gene TRBJ2-1, with D perhaps TRBD2 (6 bases). Per the germline V gene, CDR1 is SEHNR and CDR2 is FQNEAQ (reference sequence). Trimming removed 1 base from V and 10 bases from J, with 14 bases in between. The CDR3 totals 14 residues. The CDR3 loop reads CASSLGLGIREQFF. The CDR3 nucleotides are TGTGCCAGCAGCTTAGGACTAGGAATTCGGGAGCAGTTCTTC. Full variable domain (rest looked up from reference TRBV7-9 and TRBJ2-1): DTGVSQNPRHKITKRGQNVTFRCDPISEHNRLYWYRQTLGQGPEFLTYFQNEAQLEKSRLLSDRFSAERPKGSFSTLEIQRTEQGDSAMYLCASSLGLGIREQFFGPGTRLTVL.

V gene TRBV19 combines with J gene TRBJ2-6, with 8 positions matching TRBD1. Germline lookup yields CDR1 LNHDA and CDR2 SQIVND (reference sequence). This CDR3 region has 15 residues. The trim removed 9 bases at V and 4 bases at J, leaving 8 bases unmatched. The CDR3 region is CASNRDRGGANVLTF. The CDR3 nucleotides read TGTGCCAGCAACCGTGACAGGGGAGGGGCCAACGTCCTGACTTTC.